This TCR beta chain emerged from a study of T cell responses to AZD1222 COVID-19 vaccine. General study results and limits: Nearly half of the spike-specific TCRs reportedly recognize variant regions that carry no mutations. At study baseline, merely six AZD1222 recipients were seropositive.

The germline gives CDR1 MDHEN, CDR2 SYDVKM. V was pared by 6 bases and J by 8 bases, with 5 bases of the junction left unmatched. The CDR3 loop spans 14 amino acids. Produced via immunoSEQ multiplex PCR; TCRdb's table is partial and in-frame only. The data show 100,000 to 150,000 clones, with about nine tenths seen just once and roughly 1.5% held by the top ten. With regard to this clone: The antigen is unknown.

The chain links TRBV28 to TRBJ2-1, with TRBD2 matching 12 bases. The sequence came from an adult in good health. Sample: peripheral blood, taken on day 0 of AZD1222 vaccination. CDR3 sequence (DNA): TGTGCCAGCAGCACTAGCGGGGGGCCGGATGAGCAGTTCTTC. As protein: CASSTSGGPDEQFF.